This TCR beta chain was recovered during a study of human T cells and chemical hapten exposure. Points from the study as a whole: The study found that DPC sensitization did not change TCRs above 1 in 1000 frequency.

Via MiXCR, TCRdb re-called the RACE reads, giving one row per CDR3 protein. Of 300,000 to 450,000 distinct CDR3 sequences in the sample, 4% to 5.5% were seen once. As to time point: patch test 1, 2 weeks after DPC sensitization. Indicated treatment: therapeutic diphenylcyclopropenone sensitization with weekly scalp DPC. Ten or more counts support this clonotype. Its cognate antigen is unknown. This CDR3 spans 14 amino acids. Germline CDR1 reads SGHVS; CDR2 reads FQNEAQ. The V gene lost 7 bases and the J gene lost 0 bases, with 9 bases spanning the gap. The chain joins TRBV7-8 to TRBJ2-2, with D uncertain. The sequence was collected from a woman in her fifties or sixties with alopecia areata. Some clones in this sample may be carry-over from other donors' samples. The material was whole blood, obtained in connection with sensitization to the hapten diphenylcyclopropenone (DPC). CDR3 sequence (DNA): TGTGCCAGCAAAACAGCGACGAACACCGGGGAGCTGTTTTTT. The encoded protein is CASKTATNTGELFF.